The rows below give T cell receptor beta chains drawn from one sample of a study of T cell responses to AZD1222 COVID-19 vaccine. TCRdb keeps only in-frame clones here, not all; method: immunoSEQ multiplex PCR. The table has 40,000 to 45,000 clones, over 75% seen once. The sequencing used peripheral blood, collected 28 days after the second dose of the MenACWY control vaccine. The receptors derive from an adult who received the MenACWY meningococcal vaccine as a control. CDR3s include the opening cysteine and the closing phenylalanine or tryptophan. D genes are given only for firm matches. Size is stated for part of the rows, as once, few or many counts, or as a class when the clone is expanded.

v_gene	d_gene	abundance	j_gene	CDR3aa	CDR3nt
TRBV5-1	-	-	TRBJ2-2	CASSYLGDGKNTGELFF	TGCGCCAGCAGCTACCTAGGGGACGGAAAGAACACCGGGGAGCTGTTTTTT
TRBV5-4	TRBD1	-	TRBJ1-2	CASSLLGGRDYGYTF	TGTGCCAGCAGCCTCCTAGGGGGCCGGGACTATGGCTACACCTTC
TRBV28	TRBD1	-	TRBJ2-2	CASSPGTGISGELFF	TGTGCCAGCAGTCCCGGGACAGGGATTTCCGGGGAGCTGTTTTTT
TRBV5-1	-	few	TRBJ1-2	CASSLDGSRSYGYTF	TGCGCCAGCAGCCTGGACGGAAGTAGAAGCTATGGCTACACCTTC
TRBV2	-	-	TRBJ1-1	CASSGDGNTEAFF	TGTGCCAGCAGTGGGGACGGGAACACTGAAGCTTTCTTT
TRBV7-2	-	-	TRBJ2-3	CASSRLGGAQYF	TGTGCCAGCAGCCGCCTGGGGGGAGCGCAGTATTTT
TRBV5-1	-	medium-sized	TRBJ1-4	CASSLVSATNEKLFF	TGCGCCAGCAGCTTGGTGTCAGCGACTAATGAAAAACTGTTTTTT
TRBV19	TRBD1	-	TRBJ2-6	CASSIEGQGARGANVLTF	TGTGCCAGTAGTATAGAGGGACAGGGGGCAAGGGGGGCCAACGTCCTGACTTTC
TRBV20-1	TRBD1	once	TRBJ1-2	CSASSSRGSYGYTF	TGCAGTGCTAGTTCGTCCAGGGGGAGCTATGGCTACACCTTC
TRBV19	TRBD1	-	TRBJ2-5	CASTPFGTDRGETQYF	TGTGCCAGTACCCCGTTTGGCACGGACAGGGGAGAGACCCAGTACTTC
TRBV9	-	-	TRBJ1-2	CASSQGYGYTF	TGTGCCAGCAGTCAGGGGTATGGCTACACCTTC
TRBV29-1	-	-	TRBJ1-1	CSVSFGLNTEAFF	TGCAGCGTTTCCTTTGGACTCAACACTGAAGCTTTCTTT
TRBV5-6	-	-	TRBJ1-6	CASSLFGEPSYNSPLHF	TGTGCCAGCAGCTTGTTCGGGGAGCCATCCTATAATTCACCCCTCCACTTT
TRBV7-8	-	few	TRBJ1-1	CASSLAPGGLEAFF	TGTGCCAGCAGCTTAGCGCCGGGGGGCCTTGAAGCTTTCTTT
TRBV5-1	-	-	TRBJ2-7	CASSLEDGPYEQYF	TGCGCCAGCAGCTTGGAGGACGGGCCCTACGAGCAGTACTTC
TRBV5-5	TRBD2	-	TRBJ2-1	CASSSGLAASYNEQFF	TGTGCCAGCAGCTCCGGACTAGCGGCCTCCTACAATGAGCAGTTCTTC
TRBV4-1	-	-	TRBJ1-2	CASSQDWGSYGYTF	TGCGCCAGCAGCCAAGATTGGGGATCCTATGGCTACACCTTC
TRBV6-5	TRBD1	-	TRBJ2-1	CASRRDSSSYNEQFF	TGTGCCAGCAGACGGGACAGCAGCTCCTACAATGAGCAGTTCTTC
TRBV10-2	-	few	TRBJ1-3	CASSENTGNTIYF	TGCGCCAGCAGTGAGAACACGGGAAACACCATATATTTT
TRBV28	TRBD1	-	TRBJ2-3	CASSSPGTGLTDTQYF	TGTGCCAGCAGTTCACCCGGGACAGGCCTGACAGATACGCAGTATTTT
TRBV5-1	-	-	TRBJ1-1	CASSLDAGKGTEAFF	TGCGCCAGCAGCTTGGACGCGGGCAAGGGGACTGAAGCTTTCTTT
TRBV19	-	-	TRBJ1-5	CASMGRIGLQHF	TGTGCCAGTATGGGAAGAATTGGTCTCCAGCATTTT
TRBV5-1	TRBD1	-	TRBJ2-3	CASSLQGRSTDTQYF	TGCGCCAGCAGTTTACAGGGGCGAAGCACAGATACGCAGTATTTT
TRBV10-2	-	-	TRBJ1-2	CASRAAGVNYGYTF	TGCGCCAGCCGAGCCGCGGGGGTTAACTATGGCTACACCTTC
TRBV27	TRBD1	-	TRBJ2-5	CASSRTGVVQETQYF	TGTGCCAGCAGCCGGACAGGAGTCGTCCAAGAGACCCAGTACTTC
TRBV18	-	-	TRBJ2-1	CASVPPGTSQEEQFF	TGTGCCAGCGTACCTCCCGGGACTTCTCAGGAGGAGCAGTTCTTC
TRBV19	-	-	TRBJ1-3	CAAGWNTIYF	TGTGCAGCAGGGTGGAACACCATATATTTT
TRBV5-6	-	-	TRBJ1-1	CASSPLRRSTEAFF	TGTGCCAGCAGCCCTTTGAGGAGGAGCACTGAAGCTTTCTTT
TRBV3-1/TRBV3-2	-	few	TRBJ1-3	CASSRNSGNTIYF	TGTGCCAGCAGCCGGAACTCTGGAAACACCATATATTTT
TRBV27	TRBD1	-	TRBJ2-3	CASSFTGGTDTQYF	TGTGCCAGCAGTTTTACAGGGGGCACAGATACGCAGTATTTT
TRBV18	-	-	TRBJ1-4	CASSEGRVEKLFF	TGTGCCAGCTCGGAGGGTCGCGTGGAAAAACTGTTTTTT
TRBV9	-	-	TRBJ1-6	CASSVGGENSPLHF	TGTGCCAGCAGCGTAGGCGGAGAGAATTCACCCCTCCACTTT
TRBV2	TRBD1	-	TRBJ1-1	CASTLRRQGTEAFF	TGTGCCAGCACCCTAAGGAGACAGGGCACTGAAGCTTTCTTT
TRBV28	-	-	TRBJ2-7	CASSLTLGQNYEQYF	TGTGCCAGCAGTTTAACGCTCGGACAAAACTACGAGCAGTACTTC
TRBV18	TRBD1	few	TRBJ2-1	CASSGQGSLRSSYNEQFF	TGTGCCAGCTCAGGACAGGGGTCCTTAAGAAGCTCCTACAATGAGCAGTTCTTC
TRBV6-5	TRBD1	-	TRBJ1-5	CASSNGQEPQPQHF	TGTGCCAGCAGTAACGGACAGGAGCCTCAGCCCCAGCATTTT
TRBV20-1	TRBD1	-	TRBJ1-1	CSARQGTEAFF	TGCAGTGCACGACAGGGTACTGAAGCTTTCTTT
TRBV5-5	-	-	TRBJ1-1	CASRGSRGIGETEAFF	TGTGCCAGCAGGGGGAGCAGGGGAATTGGTGAGACTGAAGCTTTCTTT
TRBV27	-	-	TRBJ2-6	CASSQRPPQVLSGANVLTF	TGTGCCAGCAGCCAAAGGCCCCCGCAGGTCCTCTCTGGGGCCAACGTCCTGACTTTC
TRBV2	TRBD1	-	TRBJ1-2	CASRGRGDGYGYTF	TGTGCCAGCAGAGGCAGGGGGGATGGCTATGGCTACACCTTC
TRBV19	-	once	TRBJ2-2	CASSHSTGELFF	TGTGCCAGTAGTCACTCAACCGGGGAGCTGTTTTTT
TRBV7-2	-	-	TRBJ2-2	CASSPAGGPGELFF	TGTGCCAGCAGCCCTGCAGGGGGGCCCGGGGAGCTGTTTTTT
TRBV18	TRBD1	-	TRBJ2-7	CASSALRDRGTYEQYF	TGTGCCAGCTCAGCGCTCCGGGACAGGGGAACCTACGAGCAGTACTTC
TRBV4-1	TRBD1	-	TRBJ1-2	CASSRSSGGASGYTF	TGCGCCAGCAGCCGCTCTTCAGGGGGCGCTTCGGGCTACACCTTC
TRBV30	-	-	TRBJ2-6	CAWSPSRPYSGANVLTF	TGTGCCTGGAGCCCTTCAAGACCGTACTCTGGGGCCAACGTCCTGACTTTC
TRBV5-6	TRBD2	-	TRBJ2-7	CASSSVGLASYEQYF	TGTGCCAGCAGCTCTGTAGGACTAGCGTCCTACGAGCAGTACTTC
TRBV7-9	-	-	TRBJ2-5	CASSFDPGFETQYF	TGTGCCAGCAGCTTTGACCCAGGTTTCGAGACCCAGTACTTC
TRBV2	-	-	TRBJ1-1	CASSEGTANTEAFF	TGTGCCAGCAGTGAAGGGACTGCGAACACTGAAGCTTTCTTT
TRBV7-8	-	-	TRBJ1-5	CASHPGVQGNQPQHF	TGTGCCAGCCACCCAGGGGTGCAGGGCAATCAGCCCCAGCATTTT
TRBV9	TRBD1	-	TRBJ1-6	CASRAGTGDNSPLHF	TGTGCCAGCAGGGCCGGGACAGGGGATAATTCACCCCTCCACTTT
TRBV9	-	-	TRBJ2-7	CASSLRDGYYEQYF	TGTGCCAGCTCCCTACGGGACGGCTACTACGAGCAGTACTTC
TRBV30	TRBD1	-	TRBJ1-1	CAWSRDRMNTEAFF	TGTGCCTGGAGCCGGGACAGGATGAACACTGAAGCTTTCTTT
TRBV4-1	-	-	TRBJ1-5	CASSQGAGSNQPQHF	TGCGCCAGCAGCCAAGGTGCGGGAAGCAATCAGCCCCAGCATTTT